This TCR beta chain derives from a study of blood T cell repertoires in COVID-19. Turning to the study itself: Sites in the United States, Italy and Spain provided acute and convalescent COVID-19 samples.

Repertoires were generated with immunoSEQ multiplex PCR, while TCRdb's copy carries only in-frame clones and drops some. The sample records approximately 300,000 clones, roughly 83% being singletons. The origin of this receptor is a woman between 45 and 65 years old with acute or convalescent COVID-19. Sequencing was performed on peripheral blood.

The CDR3 bases are TGTGCCAGCATGAGGCCACAAGGGGATGAAAAACTGTTTTTT. It encodes CASMRPQGDEKLFF. The rearrangement links TRBV6-5 to TRBJ1-4, with a weak D call TRBD1 (5 bases). The CDR3 length is 14 residues. V was trimmed by 7 bases and J by 6 bases, leaving 15 bases between them. Germline CDR1 reads MNHEY; CDR2 reads SVGAGI.